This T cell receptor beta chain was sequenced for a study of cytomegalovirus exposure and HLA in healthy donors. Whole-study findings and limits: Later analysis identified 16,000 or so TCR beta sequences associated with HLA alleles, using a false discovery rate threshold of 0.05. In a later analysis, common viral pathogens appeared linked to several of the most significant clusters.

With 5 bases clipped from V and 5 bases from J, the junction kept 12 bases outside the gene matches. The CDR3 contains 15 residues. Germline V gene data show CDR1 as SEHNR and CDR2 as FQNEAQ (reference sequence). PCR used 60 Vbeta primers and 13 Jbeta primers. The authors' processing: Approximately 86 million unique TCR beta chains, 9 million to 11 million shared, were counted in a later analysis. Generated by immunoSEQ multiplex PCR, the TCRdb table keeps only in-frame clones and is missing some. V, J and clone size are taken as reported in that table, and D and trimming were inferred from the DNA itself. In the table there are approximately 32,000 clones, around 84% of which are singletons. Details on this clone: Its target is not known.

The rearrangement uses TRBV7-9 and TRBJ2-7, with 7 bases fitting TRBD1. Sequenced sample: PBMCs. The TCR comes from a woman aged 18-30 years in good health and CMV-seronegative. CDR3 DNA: TGTGCCAGCAGCACGACGACAGGGAACTACCACGAGCAGTACTTC. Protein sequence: CASSTTTGNYHEQYF.